Listed here are 27 T cell receptor beta chains from one sample, sequenced in a study of CD8+CD57+ T cells in acquired aplastic anemia. Genomic DNA, the template, was used for profiling of the TCR beta VDJ and CDR3. TCRdb redid the calling of the reads with MiXCR, one entry per CDR3 protein. The sample consists of about 170,000 distinct CDR3 sequences, roughly 47% of them appearing once. Input material: sorted CD4+, CD8+, or CD8+CD57+ T cells (not recorded which) from PBMCs. Receptors originate from a human donor in good health.

CDR3 region: CASSDGTGGTDTQYF. In nucleotides, the CDR3 is TGTGCCAGCAGTGACGGGACAGGGGGCACAGATACGCAGTATTTT. The chain joins TRBV6-4 to TRBJ2-3, with 10 bases identical to TRBD1. The V segment lost 2 bases and the J segment 1 base; nucleotides outside the gene matches: 0. Germline CDR1 reads MRHNA; CDR2 reads SNTAGT. This CDR3 is built from 15 residues.

The J gene is TRBJ1-1, the V gene TRBV19; maybe TRBD1 (5 bases). The CDR3 has 13 amino acids. The V end was cut by 5 bases, the J end by 7 bases, with 14 bases between. From germline, CDR1 is LNHDA and CDR2 SQIVND (reference sequence). The CDR3 coding sequence is TGTGCCAGTAGTGAATCGGGGGTATTTGAAGCTTTCTTT. This gives the protein CASSESGVFEAFF.

This clonotype was recorded many times. V is TRBV14 and J is TRBJ1-5; possible D gene TRBD1, 6 bases. Germline values: CDR1 SGHDN, CDR2 FVKESK. This CDR3 has 18 amino acids. Trimming took off 2 bases at V and 7 bases at J, with 24 bases between the two ends. CDR3 region: CASSQIHRAKGVRQPQHF. The DNA for the CDR3 is TGTGCCAGCAGCCAAATTCATCGTGCGAAGGGGGTAAGGCAGCCCCAGCATTTT.

This clonotype was detected a few times. This sequence joins TRBV5-6 and TRBJ2-4, with 7 bases fitting TRBD1. The germline V gene encodes CDR1 SGHDT and CDR2 YYEEEE. V was clipped by 6 bases and J by 0 bases; unmatched bases: 15. The length of the CDR3 is 18 residues. This chain's CDR3 is CASTLMDRMSLAKNIQYF. DNA of the CDR3: TGTGCCAGCACCCTGATGGACAGGATGTCTTTAGCCAAAAACATTCAGTACTTC.

With regard to this clonotype: At one end, the junction sequence differs from germline, possibly due to a read error. The V gene is TRBV15, the J gene TRBJ2-5; the D call may be TRBD1 or TRBD2 (5 bases each). This CDR3 region has 16 residues. Germline V gives CDR1 LNHNV, CDR2 YYDKDF (reference sequence). DNA for the CDR3: TGTGCCACCAGCACATCCCGGGGCCGAAGTCAAGAGACCCAGTGCTTC. Amino acids: CATSTSRGRSQETQCF.

Many counts were recorded for this clonotype. This chain joins TRBV20-1 and TRBJ1-6, with a possible D match to TRBD1 (5 bases). This CDR3 has 13 residues. Germline CDR1 is DFQATT and CDR2 is SNEGSKA (reference sequence). The CDR3 loop reads CSGGSGNNSPLHF. The CDR3 DNA is TGCAGCGGGGGTTCCGGGAATAATTCACCCCTCCACTTT.

Many counts were recorded for this clonotype. The chain couples TRBV12-3 or TRBV12-4 to TRBJ1-2; D not resolved. This CDR3 is 12 amino acids long. V lost 7 bases and J 0 bases, leaving 6 bases between the germline ends. The CDR3 DNA reads as TGTGCCAGCACCCTGACTAACTATGGCTACACCTTC. Translated, it gives CASTLTNYGYTF.

This clonotype has ten or more counts. V is TRBV4-3 and J is TRBJ2-7; D may be TRBD1 or TRBD2 (5 bases each). The CDR3 spans 18 residues. Looked up from germline, CDR1 is LGHNA and CDR2 is YSLEER. Trimming left V 0 bases short and J 3 bases short, with 21 bases between. The chain's CDR3 is CASSQEVLGTAVHYEQYF. The CDR3 DNA is TGCGCCAGCAGCCAAGAGGTGTTAGGGACGGCAGTCCACTACGAGCAGTACTTC.

Remarks on this clonotype: Possible read error: a much larger clone is one base away. The chain joins TRBV6-7 to TRBJ1-5; the match to TRBD1 covers 7 bases. TRBV6-7 is reported as an ORF; its role is uncertain. The CDR3 spans 14 residues. The CDR3 DNA reads TGTGCCTGCAGTCTAAGGGGACAGCTCCAGCCCCAGCATTTT. Its translation: CACSLRGQLQPQHF.

This rearrangement joins TRBV6-5 to TRBJ1-4; D possibly corresponds to TRBD1 (6 bases). The CDR3 extends over 17 amino acids. Looked up from germline, CDR1 is MNHEY and CDR2 is SVGAGI. Trimming removed 0 bases at V and 1 base at J, with 12 bases between. The CDR3 DNA is TGTGCCAGCAGTTACTCCTTTAAGACAGGAACTAATGAAAAACTGTTTTTT. This codes for CASSYSFKTGTNEKLFF.

The chain combines TRBV20-1 with TRBJ2-2; 10 bases line up with TRBD2. Germline CDR1 DFQATT, CDR2 SNEGSKA (reference sequence). The V segment lost 8 bases and the J segment 1 base; nucleotides outside the gene matches: 4. This CDR3 has 14 amino acids. The CDR3 is CSHRLAGNTGELFF. CDR3 sequence (DNA): TGCAGTCACCGACTAGCGGGGAACACCGGGGAGCTGTTTTTT.

There are many counts of this clonotype. The chain couples TRBV7-9 to TRBJ2-7, with 7 bases lining up with TRBD1. Germline CDR1 and CDR2: SEHNR and FQNEAQ (reference sequence). V was clipped by 3 bases and J by 5 bases; unmatched bases: 7. This CDR3 comprises 14 residues. The CDR3 DNA reads TGTGCCAGCAGCTTCGGCGACAGGGCCGACGAGCAGTACTTC. It yields the protein CASSFGDRADEQYF.

This clonotype has only a few counts. It may be a read error: a sequence one base away is much more abundant. This rearrangement joins TRBV7-3 to TRBJ1-2, with D perhaps TRBD1 (6 bases). The CDR3 has 13 residues. Germline V lookup: CDR1 SGHTA, CDR2 FQGTGA. DNA for the CDR3: TGTGCCAGCAGCCCCGACAGGAACTATGGCTGCACCTTC. Its translation is CASSPDRNYGCTF.

This clonotype was counted ten times or more. This chain connects TRBV6-6 to TRBJ2-1, with no clear D. V lost 0 bases and J 7 bases, leaving 7 bases between the germline ends. This CDR3 region has 13 residues. Germline V lookup: CDR1 MNHNY, CDR2 SVGAGI (reference sequence). The CDR3 DNA reads as TGTGCCAGCAGTTACTCGAGATGGAATGAGCAGTTCTTC. Its protein is CASSYSRWNEQFF.

The sample holds one count of this clonotype. This chain uses TRBV15 with TRBJ1-4, with D hard to call. The CDR3 is 12 residues long. Germline V gene lookup returns CDR1 LNHNV and CDR2 YYDKDF (reference sequence). V gave up 1 base and J gave up 11 bases, with 8 bases separating them. CDR3 region: CATSRGAEKLFF. In DNA form, the CDR3 reads TGTGCCACCAGCAGAGGCGCTGAGAAACTGTTTTTT.

V and J are TRBV12-3 or TRBV12-4 and TRBJ1-5; no clear D gene. V was cut by 8 bases and J by 5 bases, with 13 bases left in between. The CDR3 extends over 13 amino acids. The CDR3, as DNA: TGTGCCAGCGCAGGAGAGCTTTATCAGCCCCAGCATTTT. Its translation is CASAGELYQPQHF.

This clonotype came up many times. The V call is TRBV10-3, the J call TRBJ2-1, with D hard to call. CDR1 and CDR2 from the germline V gene are ENHRY and SYGVKD. The CDR3 loop spans 17 amino acids. V was clipped by 3 bases and J by 0 bases, with 15 bases between them. The CDR3 reads CAISDEQRSSSYNEQFF. The CDR3 DNA follows: TGTGCCATCAGTGACGAGCAGCGTAGCAGCTCCTACAATGAGCAGTTCTTC.

This chain links TRBV7-9 with TRBJ1-1, with D perhaps matching TRBD1 (5 bases). CDR1 is SEHNR and CDR2 is FQNEAQ in the germline V gene (reference sequence). V was pared by 3 bases and J by 5 bases, with 10 bases between. The CDR3 totals 13 residues. For the CDR3, the DNA is TGTGCCAGCAGCTTGAGCAGGGTTACTGAAGCTTTCTTT. As protein: CASSLSRVTEAFF. Supplemented by reference TRBV7-9 and TRBJ1-1, the full variable domain reads DTGVSQNPRHKITKRGQNVTFRCDPISEHNRLYWYRQTLGQGPEFLTYFQNEAQLEKSRLLSDRFSAERPKGSFSTLEIQRTEQGDSAMYLCASSLSRVTEAFFGQGTRLTVV.

The chain joins TRBV7-2 to TRBJ2-5; weak D call: TRBD2 (5 bases). V was cut by 5 bases and J by 4 bases, with 5 bases left in between. The CDR3 extends over 11 amino acids. Germline loops: CDR1 SGHTA, CDR2 FQGNSA. As DNA, the CDR3 is TGTGCCAGCAGCGCGGGAGAGACCCAGTACTTC. Amino acids: CASSAGETQYF. The full variable domain, with the rest looked up from reference TRBV7-2 and TRBJ2-5, is GAGVSQSPSNKVTEKGKDVELRCDPISGHTALYWYRQSLGQGLEFLIYFQGNSAPDKSGLPSDRFSAERTGGSVSTLTIQRTQQEDSAVYLCASSAGETQYFGPGTRLLVL.

Of note for this clonotype: One base away lies a much larger clone, so this may be a sequencing read error. In DNA, the CDR3 is TGTGCCAGCAGTCCCGGGGGGGGGCTCAAAGAGGCCCAGTACTTC. Protein: CASSPGGGLKEAQYF. V usage is TRBV12-3 or TRBV12-4 and J usage is TRBJ2-5, with TRBD2 identical over 8 bases. The CDR3 contains 15 residues.

The count of this clonotype is one. The chain couples TRBV7-3 to TRBJ2-7, with no clear D. The V end lost 3 bases, the J end lost 3 bases, and 9 bases lay between the germline ends. The CDR3 is 13 residues long. Germline CDR1 is SGHTA and CDR2 is FQGTGA. CDR3 protein: CASSLGVNYEQYF. DNA of the CDR3: TGTGCCAGCAGCTTGGGCGTAAACTACGAGCAGTACTTC.

This clonotype has at least ten counts. The V gene is TRBV20-1, the J gene TRBJ1-6, with D unresolved. This CDR3 is 13 amino acids long. Trimming removed 2 bases at V and 9 bases at J, with 11 bases between. From germline, CDR1 is DFQATT and CDR2 SNEGSKA (reference sequence). The CDR3 here is CSARSQNFSPLHF. In nucleotides, the CDR3 is TGCAGTGCTAGATCACAGAATTTTTCACCCCTCCACTTT.

Note on this clonotype: One base away lies a much larger clone, so this may be a sequencing read error. The chain combines TRBV9 with TRBJ2-2; D remains ambiguous. The CDR3 runs 15 residues. Trimming removed 0 bases at V and 6 bases at J, with 12 bases between. Germline V gene lookup returns CDR1 SGDLS and CDR2 YYNGEE. CDR3 residues: CASSVGGVDPGELFF. Written as DNA, the CDR3 is TGTGCCAGCAGCGTAGGCGGTGTGGACCCCGGGGAGCTGTTTTTT. The full variable domain, its missing parts supplied by reference TRBV9 and TRBJ2-2, is DSGVTQTPKHLITATGQRVTLRCSPRSGDLSVYWYQQSLDQGLQFLIQYYNGEERAKGNILERFSAQQFPDLHSELNLSSLELGDSALYFCASSVGGVDPGELFFGEGSRLTVL.

This clonotype was seen many times. The chain recombines TRBV6-1 with TRBJ1-5; D unresolved. V was clipped by 6 bases and J by 3 bases, with 6 bases between them. CDR1 and CDR2 from the germline V gene are MNHNS and SASEGT. The CDR3 runs 12 residues. CDR3 region: CASRIPNQPQHF. In nucleotides, the CDR3 is TGTGCCAGCAGGATCCCCAATCAGCCCCAGCATTTT.

This clonotype came up many times. The gene calls are TRBV5-1 and TRBJ2-7; D unclear. The CDR3 is 14 amino acids. V lost 3 bases to trimming and J lost 4 bases, with 14 bases between them. Germline V CDR1 and CDR2: SGHRS, YFSETQ. The CDR3 nucleotides read TGCGCCAGCAGCTCTGGAACAGCCCTATACGAGCAGTACTTC. Translation gives CASSSGTALYEQYF.

The rearrangement joins TRBV7-3 to TRBJ2-7; D may be TRBD2 (6 bases). The CDR3 has 15 residues. The germline V gene has CDR1 SGHTA and CDR2 FQGTGA. V was shortened by 5 bases and J by 3 bases, with 17 bases between the two germline ends. CDR3 region: CASSVAELAYYEQYF. DNA for the CDR3: TGTGCCAGCAGCGTAGCCGAACTAGCATACTACGAGCAGTACTTC.

The chain has TRBV4-3 and TRBJ2-3, with 10 bases lining up with TRBD2. V lost 3 bases and J lost 4; bases outside the gene matches: 7. Germline CDR1 reads LGHNA; CDR2 reads YSLEER. CDR3 length equals 16 residues. The CDR3 loop is CASSQGAGGLSDTQYF. CDR3 in DNA: TGCGCCAGCAGCCAGGGAGCGGGGGGGCTCTCAGATACGCAGTATTTT.